The clone carrying this TCR beta chain was counted between two and nine times. As yet, its antigen is unknown. This sample was taken from a study of cytomegalovirus exposure and HLA in healthy donors. Turning to the study itself: Among around 400 genotyped donors, around 80% fell in the Caucasian-associated ancestry cluster.

Germline CDR1 is SGHVS and CDR2 is FQNEAQ. Between the trimmed V and J ends, which lost 5 bases and 7 bases, there was a span of 24 bases. The CDR3 totals 17 residues. Study results and caveats: The dataset shows that most TCR sequences were rare, while some public TCRs occurred in many donors. Owing to their indistinguishability, certain V segments, notably TRBV6-2 and TRBV6-3, were excluded.

It was healthy bone marrow donors who served as donors. PCR was performed using 60 Vbeta and 13 Jbeta primers. This table comes from immunoSEQ multiplex PCR, and its TCRdb copy is limited to in-frame clones, with some not included. The sample includes 170,000 or so clones, around four fifths of them seen just once. The sequence was obtained from a woman in her sixties or seventies in good health and CMV-seropositive. The specimen sequenced was PBMCs. This chain links TRBV7-8 with TRBJ1-5, with D maybe TRBD1 (5 bases). Here the CDR3 DNA reads TGTGCCAGCAGCCCCCCAGCGCGGTCAGGGAAAGGACAGCCCCAGCATTTT. Protein product: CASSPPARSGKGQPQHF.